The 9 T cell receptor beta chains reported below all come from one sample, sequenced in a study of T cells after yellow fever vaccination (dated by TCRdb to between 2018 and 2020). Read against the paper, the sample's treatment or condition label means: live attenuated yellow fever vaccine strain. Receptor libraries were prepared by 5' RACE. Sequencing took place on an Illumina HiSeq 2500. In TCRdb, the public reads were trimmed at Q25 with fastp and aligned with MiXCR, with productive beta chains retained. Here each entry gathers all rows of one CDR3 protein and keeps the most common genes and DNA. For this sample the table gives fewer than 400,000 distinct CDR3 sequences, of which 6% to 8% were detected only once. The top ten hold about 15% of the sample. The sample in question was PBMCs, obtained 5 days after the yellow fever booster vaccination. These receptors were collected from a man aged 25-40 years who received the YFV17D yellow fever vaccine.

In its sample, this clonotype was seen many times. The chain combines TRBV28 with TRBJ2-2; 7 bases fit TRBD1. The CDR3 has 15 amino acids. Germline CDR1 and CDR2: MDHEN and SYDVKM. Unmatched junction bases numbered 8, after V lost 4 bases and J lost 6 bases. The CDR3 DNA is TGTGCCAGCAGTTCAGGGACAGTCAAATCCGGGGAGCTGTTTTTT. The encoded protein is CASSSGTVKSGELFF.

This clonotype was counted ten times or more. The chain uses TRBV12-3 or TRBV12-4 and TRBJ2-5; D could derive from TRBD1 or TRBD2 (5 bases each). The germline V and J ends were trimmed by 7 bases and 4 bases, with 16 bases remaining between them. The CDR3 is made up of 14 amino acids. In DNA form, the CDR3 reads TGTGCCAGCACCCCCCTGGCAGGGACAGAGACCCAGTACTTC. Protein product: CASTPLAGTETQYF.

The chain combines TRBV28 with TRBJ2-7; possibly TRBD1 for D (5 bases). This CDR3 is 14 amino acids long. Germline V CDR1 and CDR2: MDHEN, SYDVKM. V was shortened by 4 bases and J by 5 bases, with 15 bases between the two germline ends. The CDR3 is CASSYPGANDEQYF. In DNA form, the CDR3 reads TGTGCCAGCAGTTATCCTGGGGCGAACGACGAGCAGTACTTC. Based on the CDR3 plus reference TRBV28 and TRBJ2-7, the full variable domain is DVKVTQSSRYLVKRTGEKVFLECVQDMDHENMFWYRQDPGLGLRLIYFSYDVKMKEKGDIPEGYSVSREKKERFSLILESASTNQTSMYLCASSYPGANDEQYFGPGTRLTVT.

This clonotype has ten or more counts. V usage is TRBV21-1 and J usage is TRBJ2-2; the D segment call TRBD1 is taken from the table without a DNA check. TRBV21-1 is tagged as a pseudogene. The CDR3 extends over 14 amino acids. DNA of the CDR3: TGTGCCAGCAGCATCCCGGTCGAGGCGGGGGAGCTGTTTTTT. It is translated as CASSIPVEAGELFF.

This clonotype was counted ten times or more. The chain is built from TRBV27 and TRBJ2-5; D may correspond to TRBD1 or TRBD2 (7 bases each). CDR1 MNHEY and CDR2 SMNVEV come from the germline V gene (reference sequence). Trimming removed 2 bases from V and 5 bases from J, with 15 bases in between. This CDR3 contains 15 residues. CDR3 DNA sequence: TGTGCCAGCAGTTTACGGGCAGGGGGGGAGGAGACCCAGTACTTC. Its protein product is CASSLRAGGEETQYF.

The rearrangement uses TRBV28 and TRBJ2-7; D is perhaps TRBD1 (5 bases). CDR3 size: 13 residues. Germline-derived CDR1 and CDR2 are MDHEN and SYDVKM. The V end lost 6 bases, the J end lost 2 bases, and 11 bases lay between the germline ends. CDR3 coding DNA: TGTGCCAGCAGGGGAAACAGGCCCTACGAGCAGTACTTC. Protein product: CASRGNRPYEQYF.

This clonotype appeared a few times. V and J are TRBV7-9 and TRBJ1-5, with 7 bases fitting TRBD1. CDR3 length: 16 amino acids. Germline values: CDR1 SEHNR, CDR2 FQNEAQ (reference sequence). Losses at the gene ends were 4 bases for V and 5 bases for J; bases not matched to a gene: 11. The CDR3, as DNA: TGTGCCAGCAGCTCGAGCACAGGGGTTCGGGATCAGCCCCAGCATTTT. Protein sequence: CASSSSTGVRDQPQHF.

The V and J genes are TRBV7-2 and TRBJ2-5; TRBD1 matches at 8 bases. The length of the CDR3 is 15 residues. CDR1 is SGHTA, CDR2 FQGNSA, per germline. The V gene end was trimmed by 5 bases and the J gene end by 5 bases; junction bases not matched to a gene: 10. CDR3 sequence reads: CASSAPRTGSETQYF. As DNA, the CDR3 is TGTGCCAGCAGCGCCCCCAGGACAGGGAGCGAGACCCAGTACTTC.

This clonotype has only a few counts. The rearrangement uses TRBV5-1 and TRBJ1-2, with D maybe TRBD1 (5 bases). This CDR3 has 15 residues. The V end lost 0 bases, the J end lost 3 bases, and 12 bases lay between the germline ends. Germline values: CDR1 SGHRS, CDR2 YFSETQ. The chain's CDR3 is CASSLGGTDDYGYTF. The CDR3 nucleotides are TGCGCCAGCAGCTTGGGTGGGACGGACGACTATGGCTACACCTTC.